The 23 T cell receptor beta chains reported below all come from one sample, sequenced in a study of control samples from healthy donors and cancer patients. Assay used: immunoSEQ multiplex PCR; TCRdb lists only in-frame clones, some missing. The data contain under 85,000 clones, roughly 93% of them singletons. Sequences were obtained from PBMCs. Receptor source: a woman aged 40 to 55 with lung cancer.

This clone was observed a handful of times. V and J are TRBV29-1 and TRBJ2-2; TRBD2 is a possible D gene (5 bases). Germline CDR1 and CDR2: SQVTM and ANQGSEA. The ends were cut back, 2 bases at V and 0 bases at J, with 10 bases in the middle. The CDR3 runs 15 residues. As DNA, the CDR3 is TGCAGCGTTGAATTAGGAGGTGCGAACACCGGGGAGCTGTTTTTT. Its translation: CSVELGGANTGELFF.

This chain uses TRBV6-5 with TRBJ2-7; D may correspond to TRBD1 or TRBD2 (5 bases each). Looked up from germline, CDR1 is MNHEY and CDR2 is SVGAGI. CDR3 length: 13 amino acids. V lost 9 bases and J lost 2, with 14 bases in between. DNA for the CDR3: TGTGCCAGTGGGACCACTAGTCCCTACGAGCAGTACTTC. It is translated as CASGTTSPYEQYF.

The rearrangement links TRBV12-3 or TRBV12-4 to TRBJ2-5; D remains unclear. This CDR3 is 13 amino acids long. Trimming shortened V by 5 bases and J by 5 bases, and 12 bases separated the two germline ends. CDR3 in amino acids: CASSRQRPETQYF. The CDR3 coding sequence is TGTGCCAGCAGTCGCCAGCGACCGGAGACCCAGTACTTC.

The V and J genes are TRBV19 and TRBJ1-2; 8 nucleotides line up with TRBD1. Germline V gives CDR1 LNHDA, CDR2 SQIVND (reference sequence). After removal of 5 bases from V and 8 bases from J, the junction contained 13 bases not matched to a gene. The CDR3 runs to 15 residues. Written as DNA, the CDR3 is TGTGCCAGTAGTTCTCTCCAGGGGGCTGTCACGGGCTACACCTTC. It is translated as CASSSLQGAVTGYTF.

The chain uses TRBV19 and TRBJ2-3, with D perhaps matching TRBD1 or TRBD2 (6 bases each). The CDR3 spans 15 residues. The ends were cut back, 7 bases at V and 9 bases at J, with 23 bases in the middle. Germline V gives CDR1 LNHDA, CDR2 SQIVND (reference sequence). DNA of the CDR3: TGTGCCAGTACCCCGGCGGCAGGGGAGGTAGGAACGCAGTATTTT. It yields the protein CASTPAAGEVGTQYF.

This rearrangement joins TRBV6-5 to TRBJ2-7; no firm D call. Trimming removed 7 bases at V and 3 bases at J, with 10 bases between. This CDR3 has 12 residues. CDR1 is MNHEY, CDR2 SVGAGI, per germline. The CDR3 is CASNNGLYEQYF. CDR3 nucleotide sequence: TGTGCCAGCAACAACGGCCTCTACGAGCAGTACTTC.

V and J are TRBV7-9 and TRBJ1-4; D is uncertain. From germline, CDR1 is SEHNR and CDR2 FQNEAQ (reference sequence). V shed 1 base and J shed 4 bases, with 10 bases lying between them. The CDR3 totals 15 residues. For the CDR3, the DNA is TGTGCCAGCAGCTTAGGGTCAGACCGTAATGAAAAACTGTTTTTT. The encoded protein is CASSLGSDRNEKLFF.

This chain connects TRBV11-3 to TRBJ2-1; 7 bases line up with TRBD1. CDR1 SGHNT and CDR2 YENEEA come from the germline V gene. The CDR3 is made up of 17 amino acids. With 2 bases clipped from V and 0 bases from J, the junction kept 7 bases outside the gene matches. The CDR3 here is CASSLSTGYGSYNEQFF. In DNA, the CDR3 is TGTGCCAGCAGCTTATCGACAGGGTATGGCTCCTACAATGAGCAGTTCTTC. The full variable domain, completed using reference TRBV11-3 and TRBJ2-1, is EAGVVQSPRYKIIEKKQPVAFWCNPISGHNTLYWYLQNLGQGPELLIRYENEEAVDDSQLPKDRFSAERLKGVDSTLKIQPAELGDSAVYLCASSLSTGYGSYNEQFFGPGTRLTVL.

The V gene is TRBV1, the J gene TRBJ2-5; the DNA was not compared with TRBD2, the D call given in the table. TRBV1 is an annotated pseudogene. The CDR3 contains 18 residues. CDR3 in DNA: TGCACCAGCAGCCACCTCGGGCGGGGACGGGGGGGGAGAGAGACCCAGTACTTC. This codes for CTSSHLGRGRGGRETQYF.

The chain is built from TRBV5-6 and TRBJ2-5; the match to TRBD1 covers 11 bases. Germline assignment: CDR1 SGHDT and CDR2 YYEEEE. The CDR3 extends over 15 amino acids. V trimming: 2 bases; J trimming: 4 bases; junction bases outside the gene matches: 4. This CDR3 is CASSFGQGASETQYF. The CDR3 coding sequence is TGTGCCAGCAGCTTCGGACAGGGGGCATCAGAGACCCAGTACTTC.

This clone was seen once. One end of the junction varies from germline; a read error may be responsible. The V call is TRBV7-7, the J call TRBJ2-7; the D gene is possibly TRBD2 (5 bases). This CDR3 comprises 13 residues. Per the germline V gene, CDR1 is SSHAT and CDR2 is FNYEAQ (reference sequence). The CDR3 is CASSLAQEYEQYF. CDR3 sequence (DNA): TGTGCTAGCAGCTTAGCGCAAGAATACGAGCAGTACTTC.

J is TRBJ1-1 and V is TRBV7-2, with 8 bases that match TRBD1. The V gene end was trimmed by 7 bases and the J gene end by 12 bases; junction bases not matched to a gene: 13. The CDR3 extends over 13 amino acids. Germline CDR1 SGHTA, CDR2 FQGNSA. CDR3 region: CASNPQRDRLTFF. CDR3 sequence (DNA): TGTGCCAGCAACCCACAAAGGGACAGGTTAACTTTCTTT.

The chain couples TRBV4-1 to TRBJ2-5; 15 bases line up with TRBD2. Germline assignment: CDR1 MGHRA and CDR2 YSYEKL. V lost 4 bases to trimming and J lost 9 bases; unmatched junction nucleotides: 6. The CDR3 length is 15 residues. CDR3 sequence reads: CASSPGLAGGPAQYF. The CDR3 bases are TGCGCCAGCAGCCCGGGACTAGCGGGGGGCCCGGCCCAGTACTTC.

In this sample, this clone turned up once. The CDR3 loop reads CASSPGQGAWGTQYF. CDR3 DNA sequence: TGCGCCAGCAGTCCCGGACAGGGGGCATGGGGGACCCAGTACTTC. V gene TRBV5-1 combines with J gene TRBJ2-5; TRBD1 matches at 11 bases. CDR3 length: 15 amino acids. Germline values: CDR1 SGHRS, CDR2 YFSETQ. Trimming cost V 5 bases and J 7 bases; bases outside gene matches: 10.

The rearrangement uses TRBV30 and TRBJ1-1; D ambiguous. This CDR3 contains 15 residues. In germline, CDR1 is GTSNPN, CDR2 SVGIG (reference sequence). Trimming cost V 0 bases and J 2 bases, with 13 bases left between them. CDR3 DNA sequence: TGTGCCTGGAGTGTACGAATGAAGCAAAACACTGAAGCTTTCTTT. Amino acid sequence: CAWSVRMKQNTEAFF.

The CDR3 loop is CASSETVRMEPQHF. The CDR3 DNA reads TGTGCCAGCAGTGAAACGGTCCGCATGGAGCCCCAGCATTTT. V and J are TRBV2 and TRBJ1-5; D call uncertain. This CDR3 comprises 14 residues. Trimming left V 2 bases short and J 8 bases short, with 13 bases between. In germline, CDR1 is SNHLY, CDR2 FYNNEI.

This chain joins TRBV19 and TRBJ2-3, with 9 bases aligning to TRBD2. CDR3 length: 15 amino acids. J gave up 7 bases and V 3 bases, and 8 bases lay outside the gene matches. Germline CDR1 LNHDA, CDR2 SQIVND (reference sequence). CDR3 coding DNA: TGTGCCAGTAGTATCCCTAGCGGGGCCAGTCATACGCAGTATTTT. Amino acids: CASSIPSGASHTQYF.

This rearrangement joins TRBV10-3 to TRBJ1-4, with D possibly matching TRBD1 (5 bases). CDR1 ENHRY and CDR2 SYGVKD come from the germline V gene. The CDR3 spans 12 residues. V was shortened by 9 bases and J by 16 bases, with 21 bases between the two germline ends. The chain's CDR3 is CAMYPWGGGPFF. CDR3 sequence (DNA): TGTGCCATGTACCCTTGGGGCGGAGGCCCGTTTTTT.

This chain links TRBV30 with TRBJ1-2; D perhaps matches TRBD1 (6 bases). V was shortened by 4 bases and J by 6 bases, with 15 bases between the two germline ends. The CDR3 spans 13 residues. Germline CDR1 and CDR2: GTSNPN and SVGIG (reference sequence). The CDR3 loop reads CAWNIGGQHGYTF. The CDR3 bases are TGTGCCTGGAACATCGGGGGGCAGCATGGCTACACCTTC. The entire variable domain, with the rest obtained from reference TRBV30 and TRBJ1-2, is as follows: SQTIHQWPATLVQPVGSPLSLECTVEGTSNPNLYWYRQAAGRGLQLLFYSVGIGQISSEVPQNLSASRPQDRQFILSSKKLLLSDSGFYLCAWNIGGQHGYTFGSGTRLTVV.

The rearrangement uses TRBV6-5 and TRBJ1-2; maybe TRBD1 (5 bases). V was clipped by 6 bases and J by 10 bases, with 15 bases between them. Germline-derived CDR1 and CDR2 are MNHEY and SVGAGI. This CDR3 has 12 amino acids. CDR3: CASSPGRGVYTF. The CDR3 nucleotides are TGTGCCAGCAGCCCGGGACGAGGTGTCTACACCTTC.

The CDR3, as DNA: TGTGCCAGCAGCCCCCACCCCGGGTCCACTGAAGCTTTCTTT. Its translation is CASSPHPGSTEAFF. The V gene is TRBV7-6, the J gene TRBJ1-1; no definite D call. V was clipped by 5 bases and J by 4 bases, with 14 bases between them. CDR3 length equals 14 residues. Germline loops: CDR1 SGHVS, CDR2 FNYEAQ.

The chain employs TRBV5-1 and TRBJ1-1; D is unclear. CDR3 size: 14 residues. V was clipped by 2 bases and J by 0 bases, with 8 bases between them. Per the germline V gene, CDR1 is SGHRS and CDR2 is YFSETQ. CDR3 nucleotide sequence: TGCGCCAGCAGCTTCGGGTGGATGAACACTGAAGCTTTCTTT. Translating gives CASSFGWMNTEAFF.

The rearrangement links TRBV6-5 to TRBJ1-2; D gene unclear. The V gene's germline CDR1 is MNHEY and CDR2 SVGAGI. The germline V and J ends were trimmed by 5 bases and 6 bases, with 16 bases remaining between them. The CDR3 loop spans 14 amino acids. The CDR3 is CASSLRILGDGYTF. CDR3 DNA: TGTGCCAGCAGTCTACGGATCCTGGGTGATGGCTACACCTTC.